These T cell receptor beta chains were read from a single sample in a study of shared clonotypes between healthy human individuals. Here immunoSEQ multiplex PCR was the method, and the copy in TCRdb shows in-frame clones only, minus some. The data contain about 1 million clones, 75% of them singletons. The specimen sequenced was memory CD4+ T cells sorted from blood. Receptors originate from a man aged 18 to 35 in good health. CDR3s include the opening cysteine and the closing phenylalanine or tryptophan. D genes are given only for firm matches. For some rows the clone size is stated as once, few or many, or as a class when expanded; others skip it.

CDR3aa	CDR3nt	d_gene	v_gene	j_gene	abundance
CASSPPDRVRTQYF	TGTGCCAGCTCACCACCCGACAGGGTTAGGACCCAGTACTTC	TRBD1	TRBV18	TRBJ2-5	few
CASKNGMDRVYGYTF	TGTGCCAGCAAAAACGGCATGGACAGGGTCTATGGCTACACCTTC	TRBD1	TRBV6-6	TRBJ1-2	.
CASSTGRVNTEAFF	TGTGCCAGCAGCACGGGACGGGTGAACACTGAAGCTTTCTTT	.	TRBV27	TRBJ1-1	.
CASSSDRGFTYEQYF	TGTGCCAGCAGCTCCGACAGGGGCTTTACCTACGAGCAGTACTTC	TRBD1	TRBV7-8	TRBJ2-7	many
CASSLGSNQPQHF	TGTGCCAGCAGCTTGGGGAGCAATCAGCCCCAGCATTTT	.	TRBV5-6	TRBJ1-5	.
CAWSPQGFRYGYTF	TGTGCCTGGAGTCCCCAGGGTTTTCGATATGGCTACACCTTC	.	TRBV30	TRBJ1-2	.
CASSPGAGDYGYTF	TGTGCCAGCAGCCCGGGGGCAGGGGACTATGGCTACACCTTC	.	TRBV7-9	TRBJ1-2	.
CASSPVGLSNSPLHF	TGTGCCAGCTCACCGGTGGGTCTGAGTAATTCACCCCTCCACTTT	.	TRBV18	TRBJ1-6	.
CAWTLSGRLNSPLHF	TGTGCCTGGACCCTTTCGGGACGCTTGAATTCACCCCTCCACTTT	.	TRBV30	TRBJ1-6	.
CASSLVSFWLAGEQFF	TGTGCCAGCAGCTTAGTTTCCTTTTGGCTAGCGGGGGAGCAGTTCTTC	TRBD2	TRBV7-9	TRBJ2-1	.
CASSQDGASGKYEQYF	TGCGCCAGCAGCCAAGATGGGGCTAGCGGGAAGTACGAGCAGTACTTC	TRBD2	TRBV4-3	TRBJ2-7	many
CASSPRFLRSGANVLTF	TGTGCCAGCAGCCCCCGGTTCTTACGTTCTGGGGCCAACGTCCTGACTTTC	.	TRBV7-2	TRBJ2-6	many
CASSLFDPGQPQHF	TGTGCCAGCAGCTTATTTGACCCTGGACAGCCCCAGCATTTT	.	TRBV7-2	TRBJ1-5	.
CASTGQGAAETQYF	TGTGCCAGCACAGGACAGGGGGCTGCGGAGACCCAGTACTTC	TRBD1	TRBV25-1	TRBJ2-5	.
CASNRGRGSYGYTF	TGTGCCAGCAATCGCGGCCGGGGGAGCTATGGCTACACCTTC	.	TRBV6-5	TRBJ1-2	.
CASTLGPGLNTGELFF	TGTGCCAGCACCCTAGGCCCGGGTTTAAACACCGGGGAGCTGTTTTTT	.	TRBV7-9	TRBJ2-2	once
CASSFSRGGELFF	TGTGCCAGCAGTTTTAGTAGAGGCGGGGAGCTGTTTTTT	.	TRBV2	TRBJ2-2	.
CASSILGTGRTYEQYF	TGTGCCAGTAGTATTCTAGGGACAGGGAGAACCTACGAGCAGTACTTC	TRBD1	TRBV19	TRBJ2-7	.
CAISDGAYQETQYF	TGTGCCATCAGTGACGGGGCCTACCAAGAGACCCAGTACTTC	.	TRBV10-3	TRBJ2-5	.
CASSFTRDSQSRRPTEAFF	TGTGCCAGCAGCTTTACGCGCGACTCGCAATCCCGCCGACCCACTGAAGCTTTCTTT	.	TRBV7-2	TRBJ1-1	.
CASSFSSGSYNEQFF	TGTGCTAGCAGCTTTTCTAGCGGGAGCTACAATGAGCAGTTCTTC	TRBD2	TRBV7-7	TRBJ2-1	.
CATTSGLGTQYF	TGTGCCACCACTAGCGGGCTCGGGACCCAGTACTTC	TRBD2	TRBV19	TRBJ2-5	.
CASSLGGGSYNEQFF	TGTGCCAGCAGTTTAGGCGGGGGCTCCTACAATGAGCAGTTCTTC	TRBD2	TRBV28	TRBJ2-1	.
CASSFGRGNTEAFF	TGCGCCAGCAGCTTTGGGAGGGGGAACACTGAAGCTTTCTTT	.	TRBV5-1	TRBJ1-1	few
CASSPRTGLTQTQYF	TGTGCCAGCAGCCCCCGGACAGGGCTGACTCAGACCCAGTACTTC	TRBD1	TRBV11-2	TRBJ2-5	.
CASSQGGRANEQFF	TGCGCCAGCAGCCAAGGAGGGAGGGCCAACGAGCAGTTCTTC	TRBD2	TRBV4-1	TRBJ2-1	few
CASSFGGSGGTDTQYF	TGTGCCAGCAGTTTCGGGGGGTCGGGGGGCACAGATACGCAGTATTTT	TRBD2	TRBV2	TRBJ2-3	.
CASSLGGRGDTQYF	TGTGCCAGCAGCTTAGGGGGGCGCGGGGATACGCAGTATTTT	.	TRBV7-9	TRBJ2-3	.
CASSYRGSTGELFF	TGTGCCAGCAGTTACCGGGGGTCCACCGGGGAGCTGTTTTTT	.	TRBV6-5	TRBJ2-2	.
CASSQGLRTDTQYF	TGCGCCAGCAGTCAGGGTTTGCGCACAGATACGCAGTATTTT	.	TRBV5-1	TRBJ2-3	.
CASSFSLAGDGYEQYF	TGCGCCAGCAGCTTCTCACTAGCGGGAGACGGCTACGAGCAGTACTTC	TRBD2	TRBV5-1	TRBJ2-7	few
CASSYFLLAGGSEQYF	TGTGCCAGCAGTTACTTTTTACTAGCGGGAGGGAGCGAGCAGTACTTC	TRBD2	TRBV6-5	TRBJ2-7	.
CASTPGGNTIYF	TGTGCCAGCACCCCGGGAGGAAACACCATATATTTT	.	TRBV6-1	TRBJ1-3	once
CAEWAGANQPQHF	TGTGCCGAGTGGGCAGGGGCAAATCAGCCCCAGCATTTT	.	TRBV11-3	TRBJ1-5	.
CASVRGLAGSGGGELFF	TGTGCCAGCGTTCGGGGACTAGCGGGATCCGGCGGCGGGGAGCTGTTTTTT	TRBD2	TRBV7-6	TRBJ2-2	.
CASSQPPAGQPQHF	TGCGCCAGCAGCCAACCCCCAGCGGGGCAGCCCCAGCATTTT	.	TRBV4-1	TRBJ1-5	.
CAWTTGTGNSNEQFF	TGTGCCTGGACAACCGGGACAGGGAATTCCAATGAGCAGTTCTTC	TRBD1	TRBV30	TRBJ2-1	.
CAWSARTGEQPQHF	TGTGCCTGGAGTGCAAGGACAGGGGAACAGCCCCAGCATTTT	TRBD1	TRBV30	TRBJ1-5	.
CASSLDWASGNEQYF	TGTGCCAGCAGCTTAGATTGGGCTAGCGGCAACGAGCAGTACTTC	TRBD2	TRBV11-2	TRBJ2-7	.
CASSLGGRSNYGYTF	TGCGCCAGCAGCTTGGGGGGACGGAGTAACTATGGCTACACCTTC	.	TRBV5-1	TRBJ1-2	.
CAISTGGNTEAFF	TGTGCCATCAGTACTGGGGGAAACACTGAAGCTTTCTTT	.	TRBV10-3	TRBJ1-1	.
CASGRTGEVEQYF	TGTGCCAGTGGACGGACAGGGGAGGTCGAGCAGTACTTC	TRBD1	TRBV5-6	TRBJ2-7	.
CASSEDNTGELFF	TGCGCCAGCAGTGAGGATAACACCGGGGAGCTGTTTTTT	.	TRBV10-1	TRBJ2-2	.
CASSPGGSNQPQHF	TGTGCCAGCTCACCAGGGGGTAGCAATCAGCCCCAGCATTTT	.	TRBV18	TRBJ1-5	few
CAWSEAPQTQYF	TGTGCCTGGAGCGAGGCCCCACAGACCCAGTACTTC	.	TRBV30	TRBJ2-5	.